This T cell receptor (beta chain) was obtained from a study of blood T cell repertoires in COVID-19. As for the study in general: Acute-phase and convalescent COVID-19 samples originated in the United States, Italy and Spain. The analysed material was cDNA or gDNA that came from T cells, B-cell-depleted T cells, or PBMCs.

The table came from immunoSEQ multiplex PCR; TCRdb's copy has only in-frame clones and leaves some out. The sample holds roughly 67,000 clones, approximately 81% seen once. Germline CDR1 SGHRS, CDR2 YFSETQ. The CDR3 is 14 amino acids. V was clipped by 4 bases and J by 7 bases; unmatched bases: 6. This chain connects TRBV5-1 to TRBJ2-2, with 8 bases aligning to TRBD1. Material: peripheral blood. The clonotype originates from a man between 45 and 60 years old with active COVID-19. In nucleotides, the CDR3 is TGCGCCAGCAGCGGGCAGGGGGCCGGCGGGGAGCTGTTTTTT. Translating gives CASSGQGAGGELFF.